Listed here is a single T cell receptor (beta chain). This entry belongs to a study of blood T cell repertoires in COVID-19. Across the whole study: Sources were T cells, B-cell-depleted T cells, or PBMCs; the material itself was cDNA or gDNA.

In the authors' workflow: The assay estimated nucleated cells by amplifying reference gene primers. Profiled with immunoSEQ multiplex PCR; TCRdb holds only in-frame clones, not every one. The D gene and trimming were derived from the DNA, and the V and J assignments and clone size from that table. The sample contains roughly 160,000 clones, around 81% of which appear only once. Germline CDR1 and CDR2: SGHRS and YFSETQ. The CDR3 is made up of 15 amino acids. The V and J ends lost 1 base and 2 bases, in that order; junction bases with no gene match: 5. The sample consisted of peripheral blood. This TCR was sampled from a man aged 65 to 85 with active or convalescent COVID-19. V gene TRBV5-1 combines with J gene TRBJ2-7; 8 bases agree with TRBD2. The CDR3 coding sequence is TGCGCCAGCAGCTTGAGGGGCGGGGGGACCTACGAGCAGTACTTC. The encoded protein is CASSLRGGGTYEQYF.